These 30 T cell receptor beta chains were sequenced from one sample in a study of CD8+ T cells in alopecia areata. cDNA reverse transcribed from extracted RNA served as the sequencing template. Data came from immunoSEQ multiplex PCR; TCRdb stores just in-frame clones and leaves some out. The data contain more than 100,000 clones, around 50% of them singletons. Material: CD4+ T cells sorted from blood, obtained at week 0. The receptors were sampled from a human donor with alopecia areata.

The chain carries TRBV27 and TRBJ2-4; perhaps TRBD2 as D (5 bases). The germline V and J ends were trimmed by 5 bases and 0 bases, with 23 bases remaining between them. Germline CDR1 and CDR2: MNHEY and SMNVEV (reference sequence). The CDR3 is 19 residues long. CDR3 sequence (DNA): TGTGCCAGCAGTCCTATGACCCCTGGGAGATTGTTAGCCAAAAACATTCAGTACTTC. Translating gives CASSPMTPGRLLAKNIQYF.

This clone has only a few counts. The V and J genes are TRBV7-9 and TRBJ1-6, with a weak D call TRBD1 (6 bases). This CDR3 has 15 residues. The V end lost 5 bases, the J end lost 9 bases, and 17 bases lay between the germline ends. In germline, CDR1 is SEHNR, CDR2 FQNEAQ (reference sequence). Written as DNA, the CDR3 is TGTGCCAGCAGCCTAACAGGGAGCGATGGTTCACCCCTCCACTTT. It specifies CASSLTGSDGSPLHF.

Notes on this clone: An end of the junction does not agree with germline; a read error may underlie this. This chain uses TRBV7-2 with TRBJ1-2; D may be TRBD1 (6 bases). The CDR3 spans 13 residues. Germline assignment: CDR1 SGHTA and CDR2 FQGNSA. CDR3 sequence: CASSLANPRTEIF. The CDR3 coding sequence is TGTGCCAGCAGCTTAGCGAACCCACGGACAGAAATCTTC.

The V and J genes are TRBV6-6 and TRBJ2-3; TRBD2 matches at 12 bases. This CDR3 region has 16 residues. The junction had 6 bases not matched to a gene; V was cut back by 6 bases and J by 2 bases. Per germline, CDR1 MNHNY and CDR2 SVGAGI (reference sequence). The CDR3 loop is CASSGLAGTNTDTQYF. The DNA of the CDR3 is TGTGCCAGCAGCGGACTAGCGGGGACAAACACAGATACGCAGTATTTT.

The chain combines TRBV19 with TRBJ2-5, with 13 bases that match TRBD2. The CDR3 has 17 amino acids. CDR1 LNHDA and CDR2 SQIVND come from the germline V gene (reference sequence). V lost 1 base, J lost 5 bases, and 7 bases stayed unmatched. The CDR3 protein is CASSIGTSGRSWETQYF. CDR3 sequence (DNA): TGTGCCAGTAGTATAGGGACTAGCGGGAGATCATGGGAGACCCAGTACTTC.

V usage is TRBV2 and J usage is TRBJ2-7, with TRBD1 identical over 10 bases. Unmatched junction bases numbered 4, after V lost 6 bases and J lost 2 bases. The CDR3 has 14 amino acids. Germline-derived CDR1 and CDR2 are SNHLY and FYNNEI. CDR3 DNA sequence: TGTGCCAGCAGGCCCGGGACAGGGGCCTACGAGCAGTACTTC. Protein: CASRPGTGAYEQYF.

The chain combines TRBV7-3 with TRBJ2-1; D is perhaps TRBD1 or TRBD2 (6 bases each). V lost 5 bases and J lost 5, with 13 bases in between. Germline-derived CDR1 and CDR2 are SGHTA and FQGTGA. The CDR3 spans 14 residues. CDR3: CASSIAGHHNEQFF. CDR3 sequence (DNA): TGTGCCAGCAGCATCGCGGGACACCACAATGAGCAGTTCTTC.

The genes are TRBV28 and TRBJ2-2; 10 bases fit TRBD2. The CDR3 spans 18 residues. Germline CDR1 and CDR2: MDHEN and SYDVKM. Losses at the gene ends were 2 bases for V and 2 bases for J; bases not matched to a gene: 8. CDR3: CASSLGGLAVINTGELFF. CDR3 DNA sequence: TGTGCCAGCAGTTTAGGTGGACTAGCGGTGATAAACACCGGGGAGCTGTTTTTT.

The gene calls are TRBV27 and TRBJ2-7, with D uncertain. The V gene's germline CDR1 is MNHEY and CDR2 SMNVEV (reference sequence). The ends were cut back, 5 bases at V and 0 bases at J, with 11 bases in the middle. The CDR3 is 14 amino acids. CDR3 sequence (DNA): TGTGCCAGCAGTCGAGTAGCACTCTCCTACGAGCAGTACTTC. Amino acids: CASSRVALSYEQYF.

The chain couples TRBV19 to TRBJ1-2; 8 nucleotides align to TRBD1. V gave up 3 bases and J gave up 1 base; unmatched junction bases: 1. CDR1 is LNHDA and CDR2 is SQIVND in the germline V gene (reference sequence). This CDR3 contains 14 residues. The CDR3 here is CASSMTGVNYGYTF. The CDR3 nucleotides read TGTGCCAGTAGTATGACAGGGGTTAACTATGGCTACACCTTC.

The gene calls are TRBV7-9 and TRBJ1-4; no clear D gene. Germline lookup yields CDR1 SEHNR and CDR2 FQNEAQ (reference sequence). V lost 2 bases and J 5 bases, leaving 12 bases between the germline ends. The CDR3 runs to 15 residues. CDR3 DNA sequence: TGTGCCAGCAGCTTAAAGCTCACAGCCAATGAAAAACTGTTTTTT. Its protein is CASSLKLTANEKLFF.

This clone has just a few counts. The gene calls are TRBV6-5 and TRBJ2-7, with TRBD2 matching over 8 bases. V lost 2 bases to trimming and J lost 6 bases; unmatched junction nucleotides: 0. CDR1 and CDR2 from the germline V gene are MNHEY and SVGAGI. This CDR3 comprises 12 residues. The CDR3 DNA follows: TGTGCCAGCAGTTACCGGGGGGGCGAGCAGTACTTC. Translation: CASSYRGGEQYF.

The CDR3 sequence is CASRSSYEQYF. CDR3 nucleotide sequence: TGTGCCAGCAGGTCTTCCTACGAGCAGTACTTC. The chain couples TRBV7-3 to TRBJ2-7; D remains unclear. The V gene's germline CDR1 is SGHTA and CDR2 FQGTGA. The V and J ends lost 6 bases and 1 base respectively, with 4 bases between them. This CDR3 is 11 amino acids long.

The V and J genes are TRBV10-3 and TRBJ2-3; 8 bases fit TRBD2. The CDR3 runs to 16 residues. V trimming: 0 bases; J trimming: 0 bases; junction bases outside the gene matches: 2. Germline V lookup: CDR1 ENHRY, CDR2 SYGVKD. The CDR3: CAISESTSESTDTQYF. For the CDR3, the DNA is TGTGCCATCAGTGAGTCGACTAGCGAAAGCACAGATACGCAGTATTTT.

The chain joins TRBV29-1 to TRBJ2-1; 14 nucleotides match TRBD2. Per germline, CDR1 SQVTM and CDR2 ANQGSEA. The CDR3 has 17 residues. Trimming cost V 3 bases and J 5 bases; bases outside gene matches: 9. The CDR3 here is CSVEDPRLAGGNNEQFF. CDR3 sequence (DNA): TGCAGCGTTGAGGACCCCAGACTAGCGGGAGGGAACAATGAGCAGTTCTTC.

The CDR3 sequence is CASRHRGQETQYF. The CDR3 DNA sequence: TGTGCCAGCAGACACAGGGGCCAAGAGACCCAGTACTTC. This chain links TRBV27 with TRBJ2-5; the match to TRBD1 covers 7 bases. The CDR3 is made up of 13 amino acids. Per the germline V gene, CDR1 is MNHEY and CDR2 is SMNVEV (reference sequence). J was trimmed by 1 base and V by 6 bases; bases with no gene match: 2.

The chain combines TRBV27 with TRBJ2-5; no clear D. The CDR3 length is 13 residues. Trimming removed 5 bases at V and 5 bases at J, with 12 bases between. Germline lookup yields CDR1 MNHEY and CDR2 SMNVEV (reference sequence). Here the CDR3 reads CASSPTWMETQYF. The CDR3 DNA is TGTGCCAGCAGTCCGACCTGGATGGAGACCCAGTACTTC.

The chain has TRBV2 and TRBJ2-5, with unresolved D. Germline CDR1 reads SNHLY; CDR2 reads FYNNEI. This CDR3 is built from 16 residues. Trimming shortened V by 3 bases and J by 2 bases, and 16 bases separated the two germline ends. This chain's CDR3 is CASSEMGTGSQETQYF. DNA for the CDR3: TGTGCCAGCAGTGAGATGGGAACGGGCTCTCAAGAGACCCAGTACTTC.

The V gene is TRBV30, the J gene TRBJ1-2; D remains unclear. CDR1 is GTSNPN and CDR2 is SVGIG in the germline V gene (reference sequence). The CDR3 has 13 residues. V lost 0 bases and J 6 bases, leaving 11 bases between the germline ends. This CDR3 reads CAWSVDEVDGYTF. The CDR3 DNA reads as TGTGCCTGGAGTGTCGACGAGGTGGATGGCTACACCTTC. Filled out from reference TRBV30 and TRBJ1-2, the complete variable domain reads SQTIHQWPATLVQPVGSPLSLECTVEGTSNPNLYWYRQAAGRGLQLLFYSVGIGQISSEVPQNLSASRPQDRQFILSSKKLLLSDSGFYLCAWSVDEVDGYTFGSGTRLTVV.

This chain links TRBV25-1 with TRBJ1-2, with D tentatively TRBD1 (6 bases). Germline V gives CDR1 MGHDK, CDR2 SYGVNS. There are 13 residues in the CDR3. Between the trimmed V and J ends, which lost 5 bases and 2 bases, there was a span of 9 bases. The CDR3: CASSFGQNYGYTF. The CDR3 bases are TGTGCCAGCAGTTTCGGACAGAACTATGGCTACACCTTC.

In this sample, this clone turned up a few times. The rearrangement joins TRBV7-8 to TRBJ2-7; 12 nucleotides match TRBD2. Germline loops: CDR1 SGHVS, CDR2 FQNEAQ. J was trimmed by 4 bases and V by 2 bases; bases with no gene match: 3. This CDR3 spans 15 amino acids. The CDR3 nucleotides are TGTGCCAGCAGCTTACGGCTAGCGGGAGGGTACGAGCAGTACTTC. Translated, it gives CASSLRLAGGYEQYF.

A few counts support this clone. The J gene is TRBJ2-5, the V gene TRBV7-9; D is possibly TRBD1 (6 bases). The CDR3 loop spans 16 amino acids. CDR1 SEHNR and CDR2 FQNEAQ come from the germline V gene (reference sequence). V lost 4 bases, J lost 1 base, and 16 bases lay in between. The CDR3 sequence: CASSYGQTATQETQYF. The DNA for the CDR3 is TGTGCCAGCAGCTATGGACAGACCGCCACCCAAGAGACCCAGTACTTC.

The chain has TRBV7-9 and TRBJ2-7; TRBD2 agrees at 7 bases. Germline-derived CDR1 and CDR2 are SEHNR and FQNEAQ (reference sequence). With 4 bases clipped from V and 2 bases from J, the junction kept 5 bases outside the gene matches. The CDR3 loop spans 14 amino acids. In nucleotides, the CDR3 is TGTGCCAGCAGCTCGGGGGGAGGGACCTACGAGCAGTACTTC. It encodes CASSSGGGTYEQYF. Complete variable domain (other parts from reference TRBV7-9 and TRBJ2-7): DTGVSQNPRHKITKRGQNVTFRCDPISEHNRLYWYRQTLGQGPEFLTYFQNEAQLEKSRLLSDRFSAERPKGSFSTLEIQRTEQGDSAMYLCASSSGGGTYEQYFGPGTRLTVT.

The CDR3 DNA follows: TGTGCCAGCAGCCCTGACACCCAGACCCAGTACTTC. Protein sequence: CASSPDTQTQYF. V and J are TRBV7-6 and TRBJ2-5; D call uncertain. CDR1 and CDR2 (germline): SGHVS, FNYEAQ. The CDR3 has 12 residues. V was trimmed by 5 bases and J by 6 bases, leaving 10 bases between them.

This clone came up a few times. This chain connects TRBV5-1 to TRBJ2-3; D is ambiguous. Trimming pared 4 bases from V and 0 bases from J, leaving 9 bases between. This CDR3 has 14 residues. The germline gives CDR1 SGHRS, CDR2 YFSETQ. DNA for the CDR3: TGCGCCAGCAGCCCACTAATCAGCACAGATACGCAGTATTTT. Translation gives CASSPLISTDTQYF. The full variable domain, in which reference TRBV5-1 and TRBJ2-3 provide the parts outside the CDR3, is KAGVTQTPRYLIKTRGQQVTLSCSPISGHRSVSWYQQTPGQGLQFLFEYFSETQRNKGNFPGRFSGRQFSNSRSEMNVSTLELGDSALYLCASSPLISTDTQYFGPGTRLTVL.

This sequence joins TRBV28 and TRBJ2-7; 8 nucleotides agree with TRBD2. Germline V gene lookup returns CDR1 MDHEN and CDR2 SYDVKM. This CDR3 spans 16 amino acids. Unmatched junction bases numbered 14, after V lost 7 bases and J lost 3 bases. In nucleotides, the CDR3 is TGTGCCAGCACTCGGGGGGGGCGGGACTCCTACTACGAGCAGTACTTC. It is translated as CASTRGGRDSYYEQYF.

The V and J genes are TRBV30 and TRBJ2-3; 11 nucleotides match TRBD2. V lost 2 bases, J lost 8 bases, and 6 bases stayed unmatched. From germline, CDR1 is GTSNPN and CDR2 SVGIG (reference sequence). The CDR3 contains 14 residues. CDR3: CAWSTTSGMGTQYF. For the CDR3, the DNA is TGTGCCTGGAGTACGACTAGCGGGATGGGTACGCAGTATTTT.

This rearrangement joins TRBV28 to TRBJ1-5; perhaps TRBD1 as D (6 bases). CDR3 length equals 11 residues. V dropped 5 bases and J dropped 12 bases, with 11 bases sitting between them. Germline CDR1 MDHEN, CDR2 SYDVKM. The CDR3 loop is CASSEQGVQHF. CDR3 bases: TGTGCCAGCAGTGAACAGGGAGTCCAGCATTTT.

The rearrangement joins TRBV5-1 to TRBJ2-1; 9 bases are a match to TRBD2. CDR1 and CDR2 (germline): SGHRS, YFSETQ. Trimming at V came to 4 bases and at J to 6 bases, leaving 11 bases not matched to a gene. This CDR3 is 16 amino acids long. As DNA, the CDR3 is TGCGCCAGCAGCCCAGGGGGGGGACTAGCCAGCAATGAGCAGTTCTTC. It yields the protein CASSPGGGLASNEQFF. The variable domain in full, completed from reference TRBV5-1 and TRBJ2-1, reads KAGVTQTPRYLIKTRGQQVTLSCSPISGHRSVSWYQQTPGQGLQFLFEYFSETQRNKGNFPGRFSGRQFSNSRSEMNVSTLELGDSALYLCASSPGGGLASNEQFFGPGTRLTVL.

The chain combines TRBV7-9 with TRBJ1-6; possible D gene TRBD1, 6 bases. This CDR3 has 15 residues. CDR1 is SEHNR, CDR2 FQNEAQ, per germline (reference sequence). V shed 5 bases and J shed 7 bases, with 15 bases lying between them. The CDR3 sequence: CASSRDRTGNSPLHF. DNA of the CDR3: TGTGCCAGCAGCCGGGACCGAACAGGGAATTCACCCCTCCACTTT.